The 11 T cell receptor beta chains given below trace back to one sample, sequenced in a study of CD8+ T cells in alopecia areata. Noted treatment: oral pan-JAK inhibitor, 5-10 mg twice daily. Extraction and reverse transcription of RNA yielded cDNA as the sequencing template. Profiled with immunoSEQ multiplex PCR; TCRdb holds only in-frame clones, not every one. In the table there are more than 150,000 clones, 40% to 55% of which are singletons. Sample: CD8+ T cells sorted from blood, taken between weeks 51 and 54, from a patient treated with tofacitinib. All receptors derive from a human donor with alopecia areata.

J is TRBJ1-2 and V is TRBV19; 8 bases fit TRBD1. The CDR3 has 17 amino acids. Germline assignment: CDR1 LNHDA and CDR2 SQIVND (reference sequence). V shed 5 bases, J shed 4 bases, and the junction held 15 bases outside the gene matches. This CDR3 reads CASSADRAEPNFYGYTF. CDR3 DNA: TGTGCCAGTAGTGCGGACAGGGCAGAGCCTAACTTCTATGGCTACACCTTC.

This clone was detected only a few times. The V gene is TRBV19, the J gene TRBJ1-6, with unresolved D. This CDR3 has 14 residues. Germline V gene sequence: CDR1 LNHDA, CDR2 SQIVND (reference sequence). V was trimmed by 3 bases and J by 3 bases, leaving 6 bases between them. CDR3 nucleotides: TGTGCCAGTAGTATTGGCGACTATAATTCACCCCTCCACTTT. This codes for CASSIGDYNSPLHF.

This clone came up a few times. The chain is built from TRBV7-9 and TRBJ2-5, with D hard to call. The CDR3 runs to 15 residues. The V end lost 5 bases, the J end lost 7 bases, and 20 bases lay between the germline ends. Germline V gene sequence: CDR1 SEHNR, CDR2 FQNEAQ (reference sequence). CDR3 protein: CASSPVGAQKGTQYF. CDR3 in DNA: TGTGCCAGCAGCCCCGTAGGCGCCCAGAAGGGGACCCAGTACTTC.

This clone was counted a few times. The rearrangement links TRBV4-1 to TRBJ2-7, with D perhaps assigned TRBD1 or TRBD2 (6 bases each). The V and J ends lost 0 bases and 4 bases respectively, with 13 bases between them. Germline assignment: CDR1 MGHRA and CDR2 YSYEKL. The CDR3 has 15 amino acids. CDR3 sequence: CASSQDFTGRYEQYF. CDR3 bases: TGCGCCAGCAGCCAAGATTTTACAGGGAGGTACGAGCAGTACTTC.

In the case of this clone: Other DNA sequences from this sample encode an identical CDR3 as well. V usage is TRBV10-3 and J usage is TRBJ1-2; 10 bases are shared with TRBD1. V lost 6 bases and J lost 3; bases outside the gene matches: 7. Germline V gene data show CDR1 as ENHRY and CDR2 as SYGVKD. This CDR3 has 15 residues. The CDR3 sequence is CAIRRLDRGDYGYTF. CDR3 nucleotide sequence: TGTGCCATCAGGCGGTTGGACAGGGGGGACTATGGCTACACCTTC.

V usage is TRBV6-5 and J usage is TRBJ2-1; D might be TRBD2 (5 bases). CDR1 and CDR2 (germline): MNHEY, SVGAGI. Trimming left V 2 bases short and J 4 bases short, with 12 bases between. The CDR3 has 15 residues. The CDR3 protein is CASSYGSGGYNEQFF. DNA of the CDR3: TGTGCCAGCAGTTACGGGAGCGGCGGTTACAATGAGCAGTTCTTC.

The chain recombines TRBV13 with TRBJ2-7, with 11 bases fitting TRBD2. The CDR3 is made up of 14 amino acids. The J segment lost 4 bases and the V segment lost 4 bases, leaving 3 bases of the junction unmatched. The germline V gene has CDR1 PRHDT and CDR2 FYEKMQ (reference sequence). DNA of the CDR3: TGTGCCAGCAGCTGGGGGACTAGCGGATACGAGCAGTACTTC. This translates into CASSWGTSGYEQYF.

V gene TRBV5-4 combines with J gene TRBJ1-2; maybe TRBD1 (5 bases). The CDR3 covers 13 residues. The germline V gene has CDR1 SGHNT and CDR2 YYREEE (reference sequence). The V and J ends lost 0 bases and 6 bases respectively, with 9 bases between them. The CDR3 nucleotides read TGTGCCAGCAGCTTGGCCGGCAGGGATGGCTACACCTTC. Amino acids: CASSLAGRDGYTF.

V usage is TRBV29-1 and J usage is TRBJ1-2, with D unresolved. Germline assignment: CDR1 SQVTM and CDR2 ANQGSEA. This CDR3 is built from 11 residues. CDR3 nucleotides: TGCGTAGGCGAGACCCCCGATGGCTACACCTTC. It codes for CVGETPDGYTF. The variable domain in full, with the rest retrieved from reference TRBV29-1 and TRBJ1-2, is SAVISQKPSRDICQRGTSLTIQCQVDSQVTMMFWYRQQPGQSLTLIATANQGSEATYESGFVIDKFPISRPNLTFSTLTVSNMSPEDSSIYLCVGETPDGYTFGSGTRLTVV.

A few counts support this clone. The chain combines TRBV14 with TRBJ1-2, with D possibly TRBD1 on 5 matching bases. Between the trimmed V and J ends, which lost 5 bases and 4 bases, there was a span of 14 bases. CDR1 SGHDN and CDR2 FVKESK come from the germline V gene. This CDR3 is built from 14 residues. The CDR3 sequence: CASSSPGLSYGYTF. In DNA, the CDR3 is TGTGCCAGCAGCTCCCCGGGACTCAGCTATGGCTACACCTTC.

This clone showed up just a few times. The rearrangement joins TRBV13 to TRBJ2-7, with TRBD1 identical over 10 bases. The CDR3 has 16 amino acids. V was clipped by 5 bases and J by 2 bases; unmatched bases: 9. The germline V gene has CDR1 PRHDT and CDR2 FYEKMQ (reference sequence). This CDR3 reads CASSRRQGASPYEQYF. In DNA, the CDR3 is TGTGCCAGCAGCCGCAGACAGGGGGCGAGTCCCTACGAGCAGTACTTC.